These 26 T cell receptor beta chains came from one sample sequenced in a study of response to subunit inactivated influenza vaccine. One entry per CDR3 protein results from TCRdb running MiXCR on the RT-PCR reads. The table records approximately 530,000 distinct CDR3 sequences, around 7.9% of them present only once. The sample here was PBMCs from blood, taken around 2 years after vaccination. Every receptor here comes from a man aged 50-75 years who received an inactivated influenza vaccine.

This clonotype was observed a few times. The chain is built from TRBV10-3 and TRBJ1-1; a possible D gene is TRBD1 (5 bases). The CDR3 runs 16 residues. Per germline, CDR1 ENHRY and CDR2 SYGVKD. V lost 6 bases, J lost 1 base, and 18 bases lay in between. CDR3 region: CAISRVGPGQNTEAFF. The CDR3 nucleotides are TGTGCCATCAGCCGAGTTGGCCCCGGACAGAACACTGAAGCTTTCTTT.

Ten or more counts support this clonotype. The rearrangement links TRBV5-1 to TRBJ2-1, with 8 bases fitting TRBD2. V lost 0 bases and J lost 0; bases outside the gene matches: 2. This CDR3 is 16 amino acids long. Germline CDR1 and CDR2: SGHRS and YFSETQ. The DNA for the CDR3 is TGCGCCAGCAGCTTGGAACGGGGGGGCTCCTACAATGAGCAGTTCTTC. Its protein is CASSLERGGSYNEQFF. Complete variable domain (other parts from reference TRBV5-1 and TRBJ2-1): KAGVTQTPRYLIKTRGQQVTLSCSPISGHRSVSWYQQTPGQGLQFLFEYFSETQRNKGNFPGRFSGRQFSNSRSEMNVSTLELGDSALYLCASSLERGGSYNEQFFGPGTRLTVL.

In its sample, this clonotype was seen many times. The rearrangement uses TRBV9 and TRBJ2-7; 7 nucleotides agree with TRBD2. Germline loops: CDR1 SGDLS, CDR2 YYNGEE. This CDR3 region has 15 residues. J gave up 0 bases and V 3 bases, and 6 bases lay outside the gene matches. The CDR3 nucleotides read TGTGCCAGCAGCGCGGGGGGTCAGAACTCCTACGAGCAGTACTTC. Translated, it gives CASSAGGQNSYEQYF.

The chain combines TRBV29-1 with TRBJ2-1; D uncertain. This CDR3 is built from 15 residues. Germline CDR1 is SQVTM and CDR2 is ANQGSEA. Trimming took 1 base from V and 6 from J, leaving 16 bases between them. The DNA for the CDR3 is TGCAGCGTTGAAGCCTACTCCGGGCTGGGCAATGAGCAGTTCTTC. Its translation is CSVEAYSGLGNEQFF.

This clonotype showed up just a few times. The CDR3 region has the DNA TGCAGTGCTGGAGCACCGGGACTAGCGAGCGAGCAGTACTTC. Its translation: CSAGAPGLASEQYF. The gene calls are TRBV20-1 and TRBJ2-7, with 10 bases lining up with TRBD2. This CDR3 contains 14 residues. J lost 6 bases, V lost 5 bases, and 10 bases had no gene match. The V gene's germline CDR1 is DFQATT and CDR2 SNEGSKA (reference sequence).

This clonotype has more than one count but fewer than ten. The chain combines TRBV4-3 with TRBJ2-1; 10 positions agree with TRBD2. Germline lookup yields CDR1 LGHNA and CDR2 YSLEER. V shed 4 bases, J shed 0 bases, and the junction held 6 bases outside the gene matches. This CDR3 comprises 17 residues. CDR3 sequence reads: CASSRSGGAFSYNEQFF. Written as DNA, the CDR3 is TGCGCCAGCAGCCGGAGCGGGGGGGCCTTCTCCTACAATGAGCAGTTCTTC.

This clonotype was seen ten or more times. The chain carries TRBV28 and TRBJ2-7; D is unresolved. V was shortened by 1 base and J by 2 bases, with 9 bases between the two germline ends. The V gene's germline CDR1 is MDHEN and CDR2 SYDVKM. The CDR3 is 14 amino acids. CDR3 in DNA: TGTGCCAGCAGTTTATTTGGCGGAGCCTACGAGCAGTACTTC. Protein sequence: CASSLFGGAYEQYF.

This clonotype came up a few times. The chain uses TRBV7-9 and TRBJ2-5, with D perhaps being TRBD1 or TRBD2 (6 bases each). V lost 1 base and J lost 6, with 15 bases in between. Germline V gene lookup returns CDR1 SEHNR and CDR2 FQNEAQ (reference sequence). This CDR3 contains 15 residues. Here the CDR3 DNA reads TGTGCCAGCAGCTTAGATGGGGGGCGCATACAGACCCAGTACTTC. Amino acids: CASSLDGGRIQTQYF.

CDR3 amino acids: CASVRTGGSYEQYF. CDR3 nucleotides: TGTGCCAGCGTCCGAACAGGGGGATCCTACGAGCAGTACTTC. The V call is TRBV25-1, the J call TRBJ2-7; TRBD1 matches 8 bases. The junction had 7 bases not matched to a gene; V was cut back by 8 bases and J by 1 base. The CDR3 sequence is 14 residues long. CDR1 MGHDK and CDR2 SYGVNS come from the germline V gene.

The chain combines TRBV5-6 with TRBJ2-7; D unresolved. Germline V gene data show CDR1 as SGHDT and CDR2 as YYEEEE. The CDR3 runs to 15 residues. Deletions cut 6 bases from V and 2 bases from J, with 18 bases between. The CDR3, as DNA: TGTGCCAGCATGCTTAGGAGCCTTAGGGCCTACGAGCAGTACTTC. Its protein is CASMLRSLRAYEQYF. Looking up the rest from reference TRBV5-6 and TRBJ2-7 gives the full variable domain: DAGVTQSPTHLIKTRGQQVTLRCSPKSGHDTVSWYQQALGQGPQFIFQYYEEEERQRGNFPDRFSGHQFPNYSSELNVNALLLGDSALYLCASMLRSLRAYEQYFGPGTRLTVT.

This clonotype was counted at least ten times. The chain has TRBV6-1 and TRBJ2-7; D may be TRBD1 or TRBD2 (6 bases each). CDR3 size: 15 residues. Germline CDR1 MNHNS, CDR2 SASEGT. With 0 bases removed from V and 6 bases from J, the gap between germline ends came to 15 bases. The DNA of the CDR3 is TGTGCCAGCAGTGAAGCGTGGAGGGGGAACGGCGAGCAGTACTTC. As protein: CASSEAWRGNGEQYF.

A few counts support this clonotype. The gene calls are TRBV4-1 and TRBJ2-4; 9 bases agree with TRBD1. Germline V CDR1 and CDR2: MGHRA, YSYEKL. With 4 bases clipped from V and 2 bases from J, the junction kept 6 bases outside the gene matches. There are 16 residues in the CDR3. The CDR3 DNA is TGCGCCAGCAGCCCGGGACAGGGTTTATCCAAAAACATTCAGTACTTC. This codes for CASSPGQGLSKNIQYF.

The CDR3 sequence: CASSLGSGTGNTIYF. CDR3 nucleotide sequence: TGCGCCAGCAGCTTGGGGTCGGGGACTGGAAACACCATATATTTT. The chain joins TRBV5-1 to TRBJ1-3; no clear D. Germline V gene data show CDR1 as SGHRS and CDR2 as YFSETQ. Trimming removed 0 bases from V and 2 bases from J, with 9 bases in between. This CDR3 comprises 15 residues.

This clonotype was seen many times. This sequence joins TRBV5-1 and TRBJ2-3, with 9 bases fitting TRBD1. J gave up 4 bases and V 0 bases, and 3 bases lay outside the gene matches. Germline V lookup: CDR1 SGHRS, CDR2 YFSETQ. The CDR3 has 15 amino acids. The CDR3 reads CASSLVTGGADTQYF. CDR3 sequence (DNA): TGCGCCAGCAGCTTGGTGACAGGGGGGGCAGATACGCAGTATTTT.

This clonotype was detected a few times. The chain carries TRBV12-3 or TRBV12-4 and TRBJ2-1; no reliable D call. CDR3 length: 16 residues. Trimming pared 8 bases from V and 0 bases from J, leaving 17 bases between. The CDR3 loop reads CASGRVPQSSYNEQFF. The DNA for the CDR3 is TGTGCCAGCGGCCGGGTCCCTCAGAGCTCCTACAATGAGCAGTTCTTC.

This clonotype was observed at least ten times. CDR3 in amino acids: CASSEEFGVSDTQYF. CDR3 DNA sequence: TGTGCCAGCAGTGAAGAATTCGGGGTTTCAGATACGCAGTATTTT. The chain couples TRBV25-1 to TRBJ2-3, with D possibly TRBD2 on 5 matching bases. With 2 bases removed from V and 4 bases from J, the gap between germline ends came to 13 bases. Germline assignment: CDR1 MGHDK and CDR2 SYGVNS. This CDR3 region has 15 residues.

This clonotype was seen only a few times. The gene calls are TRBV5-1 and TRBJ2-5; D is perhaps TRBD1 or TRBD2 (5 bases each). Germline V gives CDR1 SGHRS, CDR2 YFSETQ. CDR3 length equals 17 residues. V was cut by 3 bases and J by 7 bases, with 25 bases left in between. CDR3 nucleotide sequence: TGCGCCAGCAGCTGGGGAACGCAGGGACGGCCCCTAGGGACCCAGTACTTC. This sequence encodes CASSWGTQGRPLGTQYF.

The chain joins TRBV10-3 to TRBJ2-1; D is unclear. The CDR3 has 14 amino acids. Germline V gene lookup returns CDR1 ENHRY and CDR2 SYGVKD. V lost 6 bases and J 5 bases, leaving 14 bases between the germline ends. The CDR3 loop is CAIRRALPDNEQFF. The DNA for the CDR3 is TGTGCCATCAGACGGGCCCTTCCGGACAATGAGCAGTTCTTC.

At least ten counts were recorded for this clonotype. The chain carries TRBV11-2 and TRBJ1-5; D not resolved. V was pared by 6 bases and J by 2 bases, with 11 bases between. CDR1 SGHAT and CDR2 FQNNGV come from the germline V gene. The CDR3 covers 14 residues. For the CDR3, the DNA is TGTGCCAGCAGTTCCACAGACGGCAATCAGCCCCAGCATTTT. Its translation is CASSSTDGNQPQHF.

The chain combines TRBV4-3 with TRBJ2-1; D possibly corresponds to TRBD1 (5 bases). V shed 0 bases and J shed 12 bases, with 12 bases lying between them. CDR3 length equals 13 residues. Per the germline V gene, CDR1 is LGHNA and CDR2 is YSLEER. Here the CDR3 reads CASSQDVIRGQFF. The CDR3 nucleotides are TGCGCCAGCAGCCAAGATGTTATAAGGGGGCAGTTCTTC.

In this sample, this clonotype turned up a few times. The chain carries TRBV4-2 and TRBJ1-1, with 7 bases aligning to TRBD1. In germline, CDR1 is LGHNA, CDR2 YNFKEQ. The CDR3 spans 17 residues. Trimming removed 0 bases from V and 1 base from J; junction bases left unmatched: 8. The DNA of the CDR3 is TGTGCCAGCAGCCAAGAGGGAGACAGGGTCTGGAACACTGAAGCTTTCTTT. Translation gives CASSQEGDRVWNTEAFF.

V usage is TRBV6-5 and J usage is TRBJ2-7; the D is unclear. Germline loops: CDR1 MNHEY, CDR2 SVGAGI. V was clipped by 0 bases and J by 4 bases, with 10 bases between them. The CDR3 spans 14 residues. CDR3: CASSYSIGLYEQYF. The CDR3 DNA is TGTGCCAGCAGTTACTCGATAGGGTTATACGAGCAGTACTTC.

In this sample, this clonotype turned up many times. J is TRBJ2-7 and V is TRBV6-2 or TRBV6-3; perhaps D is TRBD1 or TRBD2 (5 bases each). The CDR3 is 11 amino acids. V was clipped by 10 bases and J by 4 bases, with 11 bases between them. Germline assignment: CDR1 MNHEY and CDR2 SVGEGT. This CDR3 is CATWDAYEQYF. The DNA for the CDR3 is TGTGCCACCTGGGACGCGTACGAGCAGTACTTC.

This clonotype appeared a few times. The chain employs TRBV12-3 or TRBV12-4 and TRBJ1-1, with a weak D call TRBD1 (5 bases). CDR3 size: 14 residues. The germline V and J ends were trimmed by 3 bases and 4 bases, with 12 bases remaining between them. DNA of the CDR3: TGTGCCAGCAGTTTCGAGGGGAGGTTCACTGAAGCTTTCTTT. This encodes CASSFEGRFTEAFF.

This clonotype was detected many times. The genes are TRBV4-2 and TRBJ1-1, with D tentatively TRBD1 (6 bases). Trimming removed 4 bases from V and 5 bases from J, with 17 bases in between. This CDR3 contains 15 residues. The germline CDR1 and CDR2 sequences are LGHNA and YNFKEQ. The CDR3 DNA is TGTGCCAGCAGCCTTCTGGGCGGGGGGCTTACTGAAGCTTTCTTT. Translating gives CASSLLGGGLTEAFF.

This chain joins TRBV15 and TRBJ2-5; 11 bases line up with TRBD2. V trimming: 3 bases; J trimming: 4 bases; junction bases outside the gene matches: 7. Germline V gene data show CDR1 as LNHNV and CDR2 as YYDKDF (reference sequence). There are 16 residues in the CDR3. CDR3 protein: CATSRIAGGHAETQYF. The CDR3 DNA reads TGTGCCACCAGCAGGATAGCGGGGGGGCATGCAGAGACCCAGTACTTC. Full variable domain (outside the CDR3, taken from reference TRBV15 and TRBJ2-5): DAMVIQNPRYQVTQFGKPVTLSCSQTLNHNVMYWYQQKSSQAPKLLFHYYDKDFNNEADTPDNFQSRRPNTSFCFLDIRSPGLGDTAMYLCATSRIAGGHAETQYFGPGTRLLVL.